This T cell receptor beta chain was recovered during a study of OX40 agonist ivuxolimab in advanced cancers. Study context: Patient treatment consisted of intravenous ivuxolimab administration every 2 weeks at 0.01 to 10 mg/kg. Findings and caveats of the study: Determination of antigen specificity was not performed for the expanded peripheral T cells.

Trimming left V 5 bases short and J 0 bases short, with 6 bases between. Per germline, CDR1 MNHNY and CDR2 SVGAGI (reference sequence). This CDR3 region has 13 residues. Method: immunoSEQ multiplex PCR; TCRdb's copy keeps in-frame clones and lacks some. The table includes 64,000 or so clones, around 83% detected once. Of note for this clone: The antigen remains unidentified.

The V gene is TRBV6-6, the J gene TRBJ2-3; D uncertain. The sample was CD4+ or CD8+ T cells sorted from blood, taken in a trial of the OX40 agonist ivuxolimab. The receptor comes from an adult with an advanced solid tumor such as melanoma, head and neck, liver or kidney cancer. CDR3 sequence: CASSGPSTDTQYF. The CDR3 region has the DNA TGTGCCAGCAGTGGTCCCAGCACAGATACGCAGTATTTT.